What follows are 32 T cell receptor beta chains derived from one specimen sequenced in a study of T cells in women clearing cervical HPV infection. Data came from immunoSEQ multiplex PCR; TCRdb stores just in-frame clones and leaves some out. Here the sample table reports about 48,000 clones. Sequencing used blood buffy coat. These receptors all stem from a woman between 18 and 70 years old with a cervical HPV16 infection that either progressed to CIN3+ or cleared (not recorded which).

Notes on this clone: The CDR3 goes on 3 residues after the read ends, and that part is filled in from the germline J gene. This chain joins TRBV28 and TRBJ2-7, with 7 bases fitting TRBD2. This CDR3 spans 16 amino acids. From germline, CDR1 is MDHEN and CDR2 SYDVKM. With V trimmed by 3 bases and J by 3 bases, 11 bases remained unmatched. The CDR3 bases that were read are TGTGCCAGCAGTTTGCGGGAGACGAAGGTCATCTACGAG. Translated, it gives CASSLRETKVIYE. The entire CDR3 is CASSLRETKVIYEQYF.

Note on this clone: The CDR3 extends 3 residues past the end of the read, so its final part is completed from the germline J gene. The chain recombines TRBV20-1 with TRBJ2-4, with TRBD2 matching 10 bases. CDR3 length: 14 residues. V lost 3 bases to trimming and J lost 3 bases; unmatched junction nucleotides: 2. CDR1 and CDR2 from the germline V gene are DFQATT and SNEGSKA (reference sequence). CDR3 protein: CSASLAGDKNIQYF. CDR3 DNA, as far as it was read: TGCAGTGCTAGTCTAGCGGGAGACAAAAACATT.

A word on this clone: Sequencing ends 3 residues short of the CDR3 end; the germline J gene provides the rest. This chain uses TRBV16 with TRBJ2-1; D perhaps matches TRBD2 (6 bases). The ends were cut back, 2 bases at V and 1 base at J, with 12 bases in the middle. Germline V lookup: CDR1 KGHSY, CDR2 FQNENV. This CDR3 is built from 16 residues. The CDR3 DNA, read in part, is TGTGCCAGCAGCCAACCGGGACTGCGATCCTACAATGAG. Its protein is CASSQPGLRSYNE. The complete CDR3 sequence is CASSQPGLRSYNEQFF. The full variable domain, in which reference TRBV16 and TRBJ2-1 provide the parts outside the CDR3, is GEEVAQTPKHLVRGEGQKAKLYCAPIKGHSYVFWYQQVLKNEFKFLISFQNENVFDETGMPKERFSAKCLPNSPCSLEIQATKLEDSAVYFCASSQPGLRSYNEQFFGPGTRLTVL.

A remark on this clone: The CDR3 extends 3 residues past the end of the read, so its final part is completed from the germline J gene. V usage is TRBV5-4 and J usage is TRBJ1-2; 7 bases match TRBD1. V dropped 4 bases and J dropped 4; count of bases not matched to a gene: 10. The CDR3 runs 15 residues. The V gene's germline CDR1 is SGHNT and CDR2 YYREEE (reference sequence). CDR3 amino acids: CASSPSLTGTYGYTF. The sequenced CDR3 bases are TGTGCCAGCAGCCCTAGCCTGACAGGGACCTATGGC. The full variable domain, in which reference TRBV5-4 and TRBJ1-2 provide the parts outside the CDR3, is ETGVTQSPTHLIKTRGQQVTLRCSSQSGHNTVSWYQQALGQGPQFIFQYYREEENGRGNFPPRFSGLQFPNYSSELNVNALELDDSALYLCASSPSLTGTYGYTFGSGTRLTVV.

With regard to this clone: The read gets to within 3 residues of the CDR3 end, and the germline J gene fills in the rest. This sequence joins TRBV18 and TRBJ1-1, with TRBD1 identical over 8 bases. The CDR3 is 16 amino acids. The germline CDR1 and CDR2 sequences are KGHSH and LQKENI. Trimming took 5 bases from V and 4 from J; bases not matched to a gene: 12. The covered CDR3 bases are TGTGCCAGCTCAGCATCAGGGGGCTCTCCTAGCACTGAA. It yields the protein CASSASGGSPSTE. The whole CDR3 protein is CASSASGGSPSTEAFF.

The chain's CDR3 is CASSQGPSEIYGYTF. The CDR3 DNA, read in part, is TGTGCCAGCAGCCAAGGGCCCTCAGAGATCTATGGC. V usage is TRBV3-1 (or the pseudogene TRBV3-2) and J usage is TRBJ1-2; D not certain. The sequenced fragment ends 3 residues before the CDR3 boundary, so the rest is inferred from the germline J gene. Deletions cut 1 base from V and 4 bases from J, with 13 bases between. CDR3 length: 15 amino acids. In germline, CDR1 is LGHDT, CDR2 YNNKEL (reference sequence).

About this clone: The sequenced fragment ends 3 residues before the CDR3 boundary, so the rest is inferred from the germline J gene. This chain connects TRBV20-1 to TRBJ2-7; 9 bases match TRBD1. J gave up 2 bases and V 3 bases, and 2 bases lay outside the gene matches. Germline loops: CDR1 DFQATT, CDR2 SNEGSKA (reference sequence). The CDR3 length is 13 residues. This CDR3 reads CSARGQGAYEQYF. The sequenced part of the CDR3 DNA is TGCAGTGCTAGGGGACAGGGAGCCTACGAG.

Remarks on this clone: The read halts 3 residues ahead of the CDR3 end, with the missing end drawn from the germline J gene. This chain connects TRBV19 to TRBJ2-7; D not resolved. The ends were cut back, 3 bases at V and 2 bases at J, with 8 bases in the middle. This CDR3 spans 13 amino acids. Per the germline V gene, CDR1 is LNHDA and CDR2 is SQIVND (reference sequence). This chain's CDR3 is CASSIGSTYEQYF. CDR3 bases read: TGTGCCAGTAGTATCGGGTCGACCTACGAG.

CDR3 DNA, as far as it was read: TGTGCCAGCAGCTTAGAAGGTCTCGACGAG. It encodes CASSLEGLDE. In full, the CDR3 reads CASSLEGLDEQYF. The gene calls are TRBV7-9 and TRBJ2-7; D call uncertain. The read is 3 residues too short to cover the CDR3 end, so that end is filled in from the germline J gene. Germline CDR1 SEHNR, CDR2 FQNEAQ (reference sequence). Trimming took 1 base from V and 5 from J, leaving 9 bases between them. The CDR3 runs 13 residues. Filled out from reference TRBV7-9 and TRBJ2-7, the complete variable domain reads DTGVSQNPRHKITKRGQNVTFRCDPISEHNRLYWYRQTLGQGPEFLTYFQNEAQLEKSRLLSDRFSAERPKGSFSTLEIQRTEQGDSAMYLCASSLEGLDEQYFGPGTRLTVT.

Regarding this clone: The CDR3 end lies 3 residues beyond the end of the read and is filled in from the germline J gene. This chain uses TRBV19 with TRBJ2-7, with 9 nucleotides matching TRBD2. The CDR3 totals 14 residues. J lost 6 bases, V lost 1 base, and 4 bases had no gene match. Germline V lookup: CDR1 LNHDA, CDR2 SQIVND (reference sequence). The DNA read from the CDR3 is TGTGCCAGTAGTATAGTGGGACTAGCAAGCGAG. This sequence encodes CASSIVGLASE. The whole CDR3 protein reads CASSIVGLASEQYF.

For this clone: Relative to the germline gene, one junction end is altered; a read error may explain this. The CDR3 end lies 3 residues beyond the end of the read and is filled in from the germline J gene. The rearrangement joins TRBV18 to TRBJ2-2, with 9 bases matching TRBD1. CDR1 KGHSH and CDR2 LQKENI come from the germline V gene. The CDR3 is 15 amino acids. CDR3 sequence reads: CASSPPGQGTGELFF. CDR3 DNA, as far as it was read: TGTGCCAGCTCCCCACCGGGACAGGGTACCGGGGAG.

The CDR3 protein is CASSLQGSEQYF. Incomplete CDR3 DNA: TGTGCCAGCAGCTTACAGGGTAGCGAG. J is TRBJ2-7 and V is TRBV11-3; maybe TRBD1 (5 bases). With the read ending 3 residues before the CDR3 end, the germline J gene is used to fill in that end. Germline V CDR1 and CDR2: SGHNT, YENEEA. V lost 2 bases to trimming and J lost 6 bases, with 8 bases between them. This CDR3 contains 12 residues.

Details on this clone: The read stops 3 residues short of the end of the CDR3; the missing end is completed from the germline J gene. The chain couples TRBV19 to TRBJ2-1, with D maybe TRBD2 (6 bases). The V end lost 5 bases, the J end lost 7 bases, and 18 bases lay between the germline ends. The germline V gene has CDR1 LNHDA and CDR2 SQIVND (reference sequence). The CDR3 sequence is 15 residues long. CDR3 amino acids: CASSALASNGNEQFF. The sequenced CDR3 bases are TGTGCCAGTAGTGCCCTAGCGTCTAATGGAAATGAG.

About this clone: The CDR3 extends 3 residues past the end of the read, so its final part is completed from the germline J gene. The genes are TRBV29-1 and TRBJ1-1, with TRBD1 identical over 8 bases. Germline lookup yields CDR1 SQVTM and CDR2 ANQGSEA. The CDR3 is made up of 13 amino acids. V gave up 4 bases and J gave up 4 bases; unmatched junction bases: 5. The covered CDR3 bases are TGCAGCGTTGGAGACAGGGGAACCACTGAA. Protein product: CSVGDRGTTE. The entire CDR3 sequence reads CSVGDRGTTEAFF.

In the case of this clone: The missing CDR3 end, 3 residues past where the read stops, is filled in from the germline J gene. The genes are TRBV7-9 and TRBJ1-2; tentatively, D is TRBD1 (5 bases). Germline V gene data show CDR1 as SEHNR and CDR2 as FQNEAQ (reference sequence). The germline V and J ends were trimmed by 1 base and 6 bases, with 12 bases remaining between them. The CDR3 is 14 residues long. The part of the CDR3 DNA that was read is TGTGCCAGCAGCTTAGTCTCGACAGTCCATGGC. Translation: CASSLVSTVHG. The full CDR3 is CASSLVSTVHGYTF.

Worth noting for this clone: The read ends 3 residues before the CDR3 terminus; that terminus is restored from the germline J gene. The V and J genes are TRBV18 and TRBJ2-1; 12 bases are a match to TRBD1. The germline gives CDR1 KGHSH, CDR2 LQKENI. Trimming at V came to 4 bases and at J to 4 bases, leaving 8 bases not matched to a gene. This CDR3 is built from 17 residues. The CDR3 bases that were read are TGTGCCAGCTCACTGGGACAGGGGGCGGTTATGTACAATGAG. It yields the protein CASSLGQGAVMYNE. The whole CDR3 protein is CASSLGQGAVMYNEQFF. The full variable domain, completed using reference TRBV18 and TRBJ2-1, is NAGVMQNPRHLVRRRGQEARLRCSPMKGHSHVYWYRQLPEEGLKFMVYLQKENIIDESGMPKERFSAEFPKEGPSILRIQQVVRGDSAAYFCASSLGQGAVMYNEQFFGPGTRLTVL.

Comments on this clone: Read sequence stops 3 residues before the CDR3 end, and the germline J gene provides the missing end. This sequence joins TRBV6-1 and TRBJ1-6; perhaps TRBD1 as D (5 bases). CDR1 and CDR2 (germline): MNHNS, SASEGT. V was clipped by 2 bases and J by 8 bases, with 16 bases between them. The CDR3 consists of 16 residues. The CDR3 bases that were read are TGTGCCAGCAGTGAACCTCAGGGCAGGGTGCATTCACCC. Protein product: CASSEPQGRVHSP. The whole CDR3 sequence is CASSEPQGRVHSPLHF.

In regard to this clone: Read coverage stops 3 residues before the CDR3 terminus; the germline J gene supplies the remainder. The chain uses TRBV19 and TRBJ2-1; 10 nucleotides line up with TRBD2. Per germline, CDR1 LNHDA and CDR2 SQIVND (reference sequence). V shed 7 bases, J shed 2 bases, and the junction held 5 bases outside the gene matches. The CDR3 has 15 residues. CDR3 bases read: TGTGCCAGTACCCCCCTAGCGGGAGCCTACAATGAG. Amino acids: CASTPLAGAYNE. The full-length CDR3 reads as CASTPLAGAYNEQFF.

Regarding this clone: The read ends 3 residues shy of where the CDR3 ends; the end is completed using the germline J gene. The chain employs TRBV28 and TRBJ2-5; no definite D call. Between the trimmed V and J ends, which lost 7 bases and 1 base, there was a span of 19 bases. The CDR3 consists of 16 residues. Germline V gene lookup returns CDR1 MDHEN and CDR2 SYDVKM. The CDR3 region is CASTDGGKVGQETQYF. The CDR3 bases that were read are TGTGCCAGCACCGACGGCGGAAAGGTCGGCCAAGAGACC.

Here the CDR3 reads CASSLGRPKGTEAFF. The covered CDR3 bases are TGCGCCAGCAGCCTGGGACGGCCCAAGGGCACTGAA. The V and J genes are TRBV5-1 and TRBJ1-1, with TRBD1 as a possible D gene (5 bases). The CDR3 end is not reached by the read, which stops 3 residues before it; the germline J gene fills it in. Germline V lookup: CDR1 SGHRS, CDR2 YFSETQ. V lost 4 bases to trimming and J lost 4 bases, with 17 bases between them. The CDR3 runs 15 residues.

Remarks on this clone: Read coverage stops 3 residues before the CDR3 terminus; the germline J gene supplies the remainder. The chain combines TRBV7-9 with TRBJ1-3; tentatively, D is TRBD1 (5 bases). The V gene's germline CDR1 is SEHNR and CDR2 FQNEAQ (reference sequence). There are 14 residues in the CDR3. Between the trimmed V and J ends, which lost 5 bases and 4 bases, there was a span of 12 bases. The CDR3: CASSHDRNGNTIYF. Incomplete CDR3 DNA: TGTGCCAGCAGCCACGACAGAAACGGAAACACC. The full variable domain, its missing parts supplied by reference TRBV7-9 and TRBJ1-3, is DTGVSQNPRHKITKRGQNVTFRCDPISEHNRLYWYRQTLGQGPEFLTYFQNEAQLEKSRLLSDRFSAERPKGSFSTLEIQRTEQGDSAMYLCASSHDRNGNTIYFGEGSWLTVV.

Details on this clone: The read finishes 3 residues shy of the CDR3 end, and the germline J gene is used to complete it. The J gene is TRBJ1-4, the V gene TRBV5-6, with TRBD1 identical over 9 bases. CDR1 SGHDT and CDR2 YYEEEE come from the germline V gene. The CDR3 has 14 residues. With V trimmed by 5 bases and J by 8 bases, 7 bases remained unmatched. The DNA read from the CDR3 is TGTGCCAGCAGAAGGACAGGGGATAGAGAAAAA. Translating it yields CASRRTGDREK. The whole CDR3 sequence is CASRRTGDREKLFF.

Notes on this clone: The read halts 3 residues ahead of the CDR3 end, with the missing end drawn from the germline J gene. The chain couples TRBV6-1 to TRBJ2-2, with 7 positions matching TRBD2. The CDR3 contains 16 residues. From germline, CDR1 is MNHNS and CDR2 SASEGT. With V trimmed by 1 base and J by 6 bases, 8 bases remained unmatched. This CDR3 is CASSEDAGVFAGELFF. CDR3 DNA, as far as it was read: TGTGCCAGCAGTGAAGATGCGGGAGTGTTCGCCGGGGAG.

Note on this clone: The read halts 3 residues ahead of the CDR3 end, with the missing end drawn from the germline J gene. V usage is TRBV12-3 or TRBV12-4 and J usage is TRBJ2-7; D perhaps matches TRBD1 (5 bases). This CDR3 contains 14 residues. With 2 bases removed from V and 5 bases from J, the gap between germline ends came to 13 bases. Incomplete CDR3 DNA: TGTGCCAGCAGTTTAAAGAGCGCAGGGAACGAG. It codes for CASSLKSAGNE. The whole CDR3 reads CASSLKSAGNEQYF.

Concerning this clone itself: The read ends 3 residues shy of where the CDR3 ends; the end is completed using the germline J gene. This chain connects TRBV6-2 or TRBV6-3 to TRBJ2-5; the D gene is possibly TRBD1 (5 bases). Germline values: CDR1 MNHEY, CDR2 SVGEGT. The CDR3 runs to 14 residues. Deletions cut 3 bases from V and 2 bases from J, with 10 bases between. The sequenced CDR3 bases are TGTGCCAGCAGTTATTGGGGCCCTCAAGAGACC. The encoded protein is CASSYWGPQET. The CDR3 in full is CASSYWGPQETQYF.

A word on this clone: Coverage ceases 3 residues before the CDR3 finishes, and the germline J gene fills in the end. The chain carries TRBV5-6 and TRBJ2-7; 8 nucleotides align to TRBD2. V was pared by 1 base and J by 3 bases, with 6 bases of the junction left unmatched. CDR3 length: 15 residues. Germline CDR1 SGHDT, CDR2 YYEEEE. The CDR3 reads CASSLSGGAHYEQYF. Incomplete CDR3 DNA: TGTGCCAGCAGCTTGTCGGGAGGGGCTCACTACGAG. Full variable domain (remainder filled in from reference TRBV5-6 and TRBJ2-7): DAGVTQSPTHLIKTRGQQVTLRCSPKSGHDTVSWYQQALGQGPQFIFQYYEEEERQRGNFPDRFSGHQFPNYSSELNVNALLLGDSALYLCASSLSGGAHYEQYFGPGTRLTVT.

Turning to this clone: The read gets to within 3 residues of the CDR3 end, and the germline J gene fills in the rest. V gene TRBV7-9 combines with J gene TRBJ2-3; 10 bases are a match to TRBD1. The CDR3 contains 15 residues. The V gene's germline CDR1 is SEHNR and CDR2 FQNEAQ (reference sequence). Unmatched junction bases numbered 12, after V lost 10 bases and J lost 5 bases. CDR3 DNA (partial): TGTGCCAACTTGGAACCGGGACAGGGGATAGATACG. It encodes CANLEPGQGIDT. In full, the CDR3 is CANLEPGQGIDTQYF.

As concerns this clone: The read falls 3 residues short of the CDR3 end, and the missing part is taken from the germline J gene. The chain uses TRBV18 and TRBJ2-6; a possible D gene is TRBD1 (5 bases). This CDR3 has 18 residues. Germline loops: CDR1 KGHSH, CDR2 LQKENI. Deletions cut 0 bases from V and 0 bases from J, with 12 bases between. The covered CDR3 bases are TGTGCCAGCTCACCACCGGCAGGGTTTAACTCTGGGGCCAACGTC. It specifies CASSPPAGFNSGANV. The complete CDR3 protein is CASSPPAGFNSGANVLTF.

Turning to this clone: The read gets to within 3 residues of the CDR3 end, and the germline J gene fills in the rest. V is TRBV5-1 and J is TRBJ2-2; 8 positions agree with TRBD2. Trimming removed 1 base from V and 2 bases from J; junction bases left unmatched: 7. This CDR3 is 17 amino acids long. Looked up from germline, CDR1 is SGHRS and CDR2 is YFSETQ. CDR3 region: CASSLRSGGANTGELFF. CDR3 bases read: TGCGCCAGCAGCTTGCGTTCCGGGGGGGCCAACACCGGGGAG.

The CDR3 loop reads CASSRDRQNTGELFF. The sequenced part of the CDR3 DNA is TGCGCCAGCAGCCGGGACAGGCAGAACACCGGGGAG. This chain uses TRBV5-1 with TRBJ2-2, with TRBD1 identical over 8 bases. Read sequence stops 3 residues before the CDR3 end, and the germline J gene provides the missing end. CDR1 SGHRS and CDR2 YFSETQ come from the germline V gene. After removal of 4 bases from V and 1 base from J, the junction contained 3 bases not matched to a gene. There are 15 residues in the CDR3.

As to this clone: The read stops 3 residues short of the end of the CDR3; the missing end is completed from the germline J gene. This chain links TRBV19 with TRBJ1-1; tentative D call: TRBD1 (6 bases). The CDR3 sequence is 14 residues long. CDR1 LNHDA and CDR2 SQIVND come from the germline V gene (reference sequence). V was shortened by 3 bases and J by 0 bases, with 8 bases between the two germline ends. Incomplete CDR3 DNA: TGTGCCAGTAGTATGAGACAGGTGAACACTGAA. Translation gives CASSMRQVNTE. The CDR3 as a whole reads CASSMRQVNTEAFF.

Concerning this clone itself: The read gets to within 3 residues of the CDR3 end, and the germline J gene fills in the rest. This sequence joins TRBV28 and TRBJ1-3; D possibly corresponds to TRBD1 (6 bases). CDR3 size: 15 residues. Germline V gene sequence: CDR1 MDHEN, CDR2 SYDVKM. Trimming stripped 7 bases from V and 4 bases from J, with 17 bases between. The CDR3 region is CASNFQGQGGNTIYF. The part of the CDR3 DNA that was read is TGTGCCAGCAACTTCCAGGGGCAGGGGGGAAACACC.